This T cell receptor beta chain is drawn from a study of blood T cell repertoires in COVID-19. The protocol was immunoSEQ multiplex PCR, while the TCRdb copy is restricted to in-frame clones and leaves out a portion. Here the sample spans 85,000 to 110,000 clones, more than 70% being singletons. The junction had 5 bases not matched to a gene; V was cut back by 7 bases and J by 3 bases. Germline-derived CDR1 and CDR2 are KGHDR and SFDVKD. The CDR3 sequence is 16 residues long. The genes are TRBV24-1 and TRBJ2-3; 14 bases fit TRBD2. The sequence was collected from a woman aged 55-70 years with acute or convalescent COVID-19. Input material: peripheral blood. The CDR3 region has the DNA TGTGCCACCAGCCTGACTAGCGGGGGGGGGACAGATACGCAGTATTTT. It yields the protein CATSLTSGGGTDTQYF.